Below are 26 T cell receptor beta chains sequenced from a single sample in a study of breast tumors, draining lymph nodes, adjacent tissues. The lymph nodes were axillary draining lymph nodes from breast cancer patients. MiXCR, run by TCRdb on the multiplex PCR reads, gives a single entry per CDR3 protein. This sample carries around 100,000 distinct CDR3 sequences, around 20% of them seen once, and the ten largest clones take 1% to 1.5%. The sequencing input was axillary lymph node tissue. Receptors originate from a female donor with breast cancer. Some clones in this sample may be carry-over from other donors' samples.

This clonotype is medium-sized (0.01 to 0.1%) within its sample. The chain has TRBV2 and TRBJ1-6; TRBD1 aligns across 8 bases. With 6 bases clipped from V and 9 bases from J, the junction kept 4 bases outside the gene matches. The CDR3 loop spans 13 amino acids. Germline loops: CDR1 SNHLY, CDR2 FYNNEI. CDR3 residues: CASSRGLSSPLHF. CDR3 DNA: TGTGCCAGCAGCAGGGGGCTTAGTTCACCCCTCCACTTT.

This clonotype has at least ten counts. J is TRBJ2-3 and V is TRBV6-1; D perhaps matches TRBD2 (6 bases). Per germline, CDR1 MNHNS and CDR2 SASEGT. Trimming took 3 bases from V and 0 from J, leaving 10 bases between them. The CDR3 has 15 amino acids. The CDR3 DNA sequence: TGTGCCAGCAGTGAGACTAGACCTAGCACAGATACGCAGTATTTT. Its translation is CASSETRPSTDTQYF.

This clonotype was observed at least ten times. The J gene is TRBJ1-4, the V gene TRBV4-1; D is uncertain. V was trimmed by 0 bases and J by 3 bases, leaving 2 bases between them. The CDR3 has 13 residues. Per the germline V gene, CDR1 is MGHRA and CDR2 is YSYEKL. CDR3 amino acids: CASSQDPNEKLFF. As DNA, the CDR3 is TGCGCCAGCAGCCAAGATCCTAATGAAAAACTGTTTTTT.

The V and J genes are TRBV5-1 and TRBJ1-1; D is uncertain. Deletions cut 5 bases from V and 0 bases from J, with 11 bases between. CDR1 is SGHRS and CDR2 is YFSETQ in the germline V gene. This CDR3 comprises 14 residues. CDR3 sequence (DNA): TGCGCCAGCAGACCTAACACCCTGAACACTGAAGCTTTCTTT. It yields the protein CASRPNTLNTEAFF.

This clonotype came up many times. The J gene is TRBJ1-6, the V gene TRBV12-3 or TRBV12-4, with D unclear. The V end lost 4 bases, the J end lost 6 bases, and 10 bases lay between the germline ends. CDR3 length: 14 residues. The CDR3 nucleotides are TGTGCCAGCAGTTACCGGGAGATTAATTCACCCCTCCACTTT. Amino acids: CASSYREINSPLHF.

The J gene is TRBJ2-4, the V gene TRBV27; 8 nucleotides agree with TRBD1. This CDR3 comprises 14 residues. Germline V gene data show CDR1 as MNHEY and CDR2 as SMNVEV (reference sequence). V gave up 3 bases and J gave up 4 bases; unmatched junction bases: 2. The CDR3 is CASSLRDRKNIQYF. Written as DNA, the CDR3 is TGTGCCAGCAGTTTGAGGGACAGGAAAAACATTCAGTACTTC.

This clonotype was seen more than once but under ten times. CDR3 in amino acids: CASSLARGDTGELFF. CDR3 DNA sequence: TGTGCCAGCAGCTTAGCGCGTGGGGACACCGGGGAGCTGTTTTTT. The J gene is TRBJ2-2, the V gene TRBV7-9, with no clear D. V lost 0 bases, J lost 3 bases, and 8 bases lay in between. This CDR3 is built from 15 residues. Germline V lookup: CDR1 SEHNR, CDR2 FQNEAQ (reference sequence). The variable domain in full, with the rest retrieved from reference TRBV7-9 and TRBJ2-2, is DTGVSQNPRHKITKRGQNVTFRCDPISEHNRLYWYRQTLGQGPEFLTYFQNEAQLEKSRLLSDRFSAERPKGSFSTLEIQRTEQGDSAMYLCASSLARGDTGELFFGEGSRLTVL.

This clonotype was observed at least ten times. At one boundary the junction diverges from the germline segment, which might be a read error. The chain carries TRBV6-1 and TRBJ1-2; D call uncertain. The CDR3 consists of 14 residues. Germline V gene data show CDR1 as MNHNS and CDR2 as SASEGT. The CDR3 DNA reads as TGTGCCAGCAGCGAAGGGTTGTCGGGGATGGGCTACACCTTC. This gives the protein CASSEGLSGMGYTF.

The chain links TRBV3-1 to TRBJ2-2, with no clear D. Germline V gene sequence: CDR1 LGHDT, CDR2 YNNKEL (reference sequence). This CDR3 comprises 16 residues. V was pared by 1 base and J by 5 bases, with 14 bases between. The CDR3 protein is CASSQGNFWGTGELFF. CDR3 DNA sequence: TGTGCCAGCAGCCAAGGGAATTTTTGGGGTACCGGGGAGCTGTTTTTT.

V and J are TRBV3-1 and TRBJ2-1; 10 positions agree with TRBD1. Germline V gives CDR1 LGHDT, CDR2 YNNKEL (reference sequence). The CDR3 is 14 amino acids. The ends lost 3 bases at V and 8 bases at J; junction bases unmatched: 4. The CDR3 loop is CASSHRQGADEQFF. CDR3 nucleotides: TGTGCCAGCAGCCATAGACAGGGGGCGGATGAGCAGTTCTTC.

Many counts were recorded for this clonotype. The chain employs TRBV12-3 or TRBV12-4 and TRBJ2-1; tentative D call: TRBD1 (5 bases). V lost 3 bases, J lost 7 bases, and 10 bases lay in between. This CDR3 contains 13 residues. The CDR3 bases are TGTGCCAGCAGTTTGGGGCGGAGAAATGAGCAGTTCTTC. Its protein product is CASSLGRRNEQFF.

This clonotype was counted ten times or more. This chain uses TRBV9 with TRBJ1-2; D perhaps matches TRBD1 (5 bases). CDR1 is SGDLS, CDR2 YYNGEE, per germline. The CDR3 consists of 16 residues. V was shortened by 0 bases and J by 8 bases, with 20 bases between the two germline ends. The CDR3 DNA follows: TGTGCCAGCAGCGTAGATAAGAGGGGTAGGGTAAGCGGCTACACCTTC. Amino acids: CASSVDKRGRVSGYTF.

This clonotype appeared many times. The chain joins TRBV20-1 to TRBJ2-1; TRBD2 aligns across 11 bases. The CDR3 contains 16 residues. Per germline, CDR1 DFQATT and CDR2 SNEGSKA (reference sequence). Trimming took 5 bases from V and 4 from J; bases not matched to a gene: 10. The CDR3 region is CSAQSSGTSGYNEQFF. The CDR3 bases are TGCAGTGCTCAATCCTCCGGGACTAGCGGTTACAATGAGCAGTTCTTC.

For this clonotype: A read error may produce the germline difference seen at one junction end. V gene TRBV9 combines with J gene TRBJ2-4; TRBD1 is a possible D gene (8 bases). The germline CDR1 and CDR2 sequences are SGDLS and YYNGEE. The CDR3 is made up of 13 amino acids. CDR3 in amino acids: CASSTGGGNIRYF. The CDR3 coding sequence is TGTGCCAGCAGCACAGGGGGGGGAAACATTCGGTACTTC.

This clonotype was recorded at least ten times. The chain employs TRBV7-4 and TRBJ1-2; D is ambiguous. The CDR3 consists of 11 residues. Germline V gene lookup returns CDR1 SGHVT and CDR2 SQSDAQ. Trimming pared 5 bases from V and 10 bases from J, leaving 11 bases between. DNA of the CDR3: TGTGCCAGCAGCCCCCGCGACGCCTACACCTTC. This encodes CASSPRDAYTF.

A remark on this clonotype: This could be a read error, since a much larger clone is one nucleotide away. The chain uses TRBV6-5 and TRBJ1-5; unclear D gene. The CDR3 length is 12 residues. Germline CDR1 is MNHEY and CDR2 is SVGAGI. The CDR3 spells CASTGSSQPQHF. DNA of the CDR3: TGTGCCAGCACGGGAAGCAGTCAGCCCCAGCATTTT.

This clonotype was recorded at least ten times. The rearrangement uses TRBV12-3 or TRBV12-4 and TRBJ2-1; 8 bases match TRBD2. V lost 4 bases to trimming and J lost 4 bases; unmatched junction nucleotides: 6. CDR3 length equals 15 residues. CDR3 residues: CASSSGLERYNEQFF. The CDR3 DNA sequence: TGTGCCAGCAGTTCGGGACTAGAGAGATACAATGAGCAGTTCTTC.

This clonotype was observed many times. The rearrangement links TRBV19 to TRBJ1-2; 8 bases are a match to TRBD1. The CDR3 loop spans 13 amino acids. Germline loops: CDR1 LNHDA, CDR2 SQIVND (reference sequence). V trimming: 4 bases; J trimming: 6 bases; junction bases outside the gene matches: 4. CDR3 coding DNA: TGTGCCAGTAGTAATCGGACAGGGCATGGCTACACCTTC. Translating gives CASSNRTGHGYTF.

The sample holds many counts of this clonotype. The CDR3 spells CSARGPGGFNTQYF. The CDR3 nucleotides are TGCAGTGCTAGAGGGCCGGGGGGCTTTAATACGCAGTATTTT. V and J are TRBV20-1 and TRBJ2-3; a possible D gene is TRBD2 (7 bases). CDR1 is DFQATT, CDR2 SNEGSKA, per germline (reference sequence). Trimming removed 1 base at V and 7 bases at J, with 15 bases between. The CDR3 consists of 14 residues.

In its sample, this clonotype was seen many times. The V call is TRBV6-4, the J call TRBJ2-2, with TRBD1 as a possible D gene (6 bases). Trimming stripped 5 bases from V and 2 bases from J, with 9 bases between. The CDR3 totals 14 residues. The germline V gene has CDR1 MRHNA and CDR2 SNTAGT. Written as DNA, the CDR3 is TGTGCCAGCAGTCGGGACATTAACACCGGGGAGCTGTTTTTT. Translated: CASSRDINTGELFF.

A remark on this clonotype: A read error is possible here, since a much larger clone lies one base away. The CDR3 sequence: CASSPLGGQGFNEQFF. For the CDR3, the DNA is TGCGCCAGCAGCCCTTTAGGGGGACAGGGTTTCAATGAGCAGTTCTTC. The V gene is TRBV4-1, the J gene TRBJ2-1, with 9 bases that match TRBD1. The CDR3 sequence is 16 residues long. Germline lookup yields CDR1 MGHRA and CDR2 YSYEKL. The V segment lost 4 bases and the J segment 6 bases; nucleotides outside the gene matches: 10.

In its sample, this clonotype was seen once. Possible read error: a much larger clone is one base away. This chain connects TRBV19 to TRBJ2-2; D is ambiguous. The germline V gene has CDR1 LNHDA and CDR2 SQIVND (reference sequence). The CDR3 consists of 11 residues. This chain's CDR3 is CAGSISGELFF. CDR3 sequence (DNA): TGTGCCGGTAGTATCTCCGGGGAGCTGTTTTTT.

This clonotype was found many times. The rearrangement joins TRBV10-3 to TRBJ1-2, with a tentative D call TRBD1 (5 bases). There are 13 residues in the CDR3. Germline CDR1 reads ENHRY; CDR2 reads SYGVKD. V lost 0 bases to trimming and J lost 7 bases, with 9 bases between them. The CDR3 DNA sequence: TGTGCCATCAGTGAGTCGGGAAGGGGTGGCTACACCTTC. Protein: CAISESGRGGYTF.

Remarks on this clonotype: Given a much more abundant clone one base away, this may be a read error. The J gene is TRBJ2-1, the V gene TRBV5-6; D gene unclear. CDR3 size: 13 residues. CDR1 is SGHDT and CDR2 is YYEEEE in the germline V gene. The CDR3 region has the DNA TGTGCCTGCAGACCTTTCTGGGGTGGCGAGCAGTTCTTC. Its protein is CACRPFWGGEQFF.

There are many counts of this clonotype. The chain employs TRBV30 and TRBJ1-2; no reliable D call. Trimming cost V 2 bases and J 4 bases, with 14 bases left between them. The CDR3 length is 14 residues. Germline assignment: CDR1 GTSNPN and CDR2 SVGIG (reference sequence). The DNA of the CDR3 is TGTGCCTGGAGTTACGTGACCACTCCCTATGGCTACACCTTC. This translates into CAWSYVTTPYGYTF.

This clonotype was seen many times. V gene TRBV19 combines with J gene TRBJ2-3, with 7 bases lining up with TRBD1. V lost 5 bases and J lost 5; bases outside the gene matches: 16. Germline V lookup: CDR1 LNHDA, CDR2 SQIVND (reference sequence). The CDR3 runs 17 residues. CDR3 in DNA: TGTGCCAGTAGTCCATCCTCTCGACAGGGCATAAGAGATACGCAGTATTTT. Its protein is CASSPSSRQGIRDTQYF. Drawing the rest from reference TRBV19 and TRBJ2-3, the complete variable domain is DGGITQSPKYLFRKEGQNVTLSCEQNLNHDAMYWYRQDPGQGLRLIYYSQIVNDFQKGDIAEGYSVSREKKESFPLTVTSAQKNPTAFYLCASSPSSRQGIRDTQYFGPGTRLTVL.